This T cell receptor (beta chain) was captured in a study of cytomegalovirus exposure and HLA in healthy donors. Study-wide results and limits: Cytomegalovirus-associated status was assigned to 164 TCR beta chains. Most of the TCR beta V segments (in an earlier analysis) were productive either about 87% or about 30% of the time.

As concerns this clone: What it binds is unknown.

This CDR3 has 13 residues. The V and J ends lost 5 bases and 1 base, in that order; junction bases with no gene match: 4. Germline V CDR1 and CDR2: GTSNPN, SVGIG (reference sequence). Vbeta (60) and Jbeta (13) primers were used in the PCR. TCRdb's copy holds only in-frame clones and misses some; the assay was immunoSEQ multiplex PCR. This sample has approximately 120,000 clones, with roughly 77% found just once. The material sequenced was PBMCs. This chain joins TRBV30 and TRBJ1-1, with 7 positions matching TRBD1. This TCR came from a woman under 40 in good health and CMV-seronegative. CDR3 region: CAWQGTANTEAFF. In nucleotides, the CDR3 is TGTGCCTGGCAAGGGACAGCGAACACTGAAGCTTTCTTT.